This T cell receptor beta chain was captured by sequencing in a study of blood T cell repertoires in COVID-19. In the study overall: Samples representing acute and convalescent COVID-19 were sourced from the United States, Italy and Spain. PBMCs, B-cell-depleted T cells, or T cells were the source of the cDNA or gDNA that made up the material.

How the authors handled the data: For nucleated cells, counts were estimated from reference gene primer amplification. Data came from immunoSEQ multiplex PCR; TCRdb stores just in-frame clones and leaves some out. The V and J calls and clone size come from that table; D and trimming were worked out from the DNA. The sample gives 70,000 to 75,000 clones, 80% to 90% of which show up once; approximately 22% is in the top ten. CDR1 is SGHVS, CDR2 FQNEAQ, per germline. This CDR3 region has 15 residues. With V trimmed by 3 bases and J by 4 bases, 7 bases remained unmatched. Input material: peripheral blood. The origin of this receptor is a woman in her sixties or seventies with acute or convalescent COVID-19. The gene calls are TRBV7-8 and TRBJ2-7, with TRBD2 matching 9 bases. In nucleotides, the CDR3 is TGTGCCAGCAGCTTCCGGCGGGAGGGCCCATACGAGCAGTACTTC. Amino acid sequence: CASSFRREGPYEQYF.